This entry lists 9 T cell receptor beta chains sequenced from one sample in a study of shared clonotypes between healthy human individuals. Libraries were prepared by immunoSEQ multiplex PCR; TCRdb keeps only in-frame clonotypes and omits some of them. The table records some 2,000,000 clones, nearly 97% of them present only once. The specimen was naive CD4+ T cells sorted from blood. This sample's subset: CD45RA+ positively selected. The receptors stem from a man aged 18 to 30 in good health.

The rearrangement joins TRBV6-1 to TRBJ1-2; D gene uncertain. Germline values: CDR1 MNHNS, CDR2 SASEGT. The CDR3 is 15 amino acids. V shed 0 bases and J shed 4 bases, with 12 bases lying between them. CDR3 amino acids: CASSEAREGFYGYTF. In DNA, the CDR3 is TGTGCCAGCAGTGAAGCGCGAGAGGGATTCTATGGCTACACCTTC.

Comments on this clone: The sample carries other DNA sequences with the same CDR3. The rearrangement links TRBV18 to TRBJ1-5, with a weak D call TRBD1 (5 bases). This CDR3 region has 14 residues. The V end was cut by 6 bases, the J end by 2 bases, with 11 bases between. CDR1 is KGHSH and CDR2 is LQKENI in the germline V gene. Here the CDR3 reads CASSPAGGNQPQHF. The DNA of the CDR3 is TGTGCCAGCTCGCCCGCGGGGGGCAATCAGCCCCAGCATTTT. The entire variable domain, with the rest obtained from reference TRBV18 and TRBJ1-5, is as follows: NAGVMQNPRHLVRRRGQEARLRCSPMKGHSHVYWYRQLPEEGLKFMVYLQKENIIDESGMPKERFSAEFPKEGPSILRIQQVVRGDSAAYFCASSPAGGNQPQHFGDGTRLSIL.

This clone was picked up one time. V is TRBV5-1 and J is TRBJ1-4; D gene ambiguous. Germline V CDR1 and CDR2: SGHRS, YFSETQ. The germline V and J ends were trimmed by 0 bases and 5 bases, with 11 bases remaining between them. The CDR3 extends over 15 amino acids. CDR3: CASSLEGSENEKLFF. The CDR3 DNA reads as TGCGCCAGCAGCTTGGAGGGCAGTGAGAATGAAAAACTGTTTTTT.

The chain links TRBV6-6 to TRBJ2-7; D is perhaps TRBD1 or TRBD2 (5 bases each). Germline V gene data show CDR1 as MNHNY and CDR2 as SVGAGI (reference sequence). Trimming left V 8 bases short and J 3 bases short, with 17 bases between. This CDR3 is 14 amino acids long. The CDR3: CASERGANGYEQYF. CDR3 coding DNA: TGTGCCAGCGAACGGGGCGCTAATGGCTACGAGCAGTACTTC.

The rearrangement links TRBV28 to TRBJ1-1; D is possibly TRBD1 (6 bases). Germline loops: CDR1 MDHEN, CDR2 SYDVKM. The CDR3 runs 14 residues. V lost 6 bases and J 1 base, leaving 12 bases between the germline ends. The CDR3: CASSFGQTNTEAFF. CDR3 DNA: TGTGCCAGCAGCTTCGGACAGACGAACACTGAAGCTTTCTTT.

The chain recombines TRBV6-5 with TRBJ2-1, with 8 bases identical to TRBD2. J lost 12 bases, V lost 3 bases, and 13 bases had no gene match. The CDR3 is made up of 15 amino acids. CDR1 is MNHEY and CDR2 is SVGAGI in the germline V gene. CDR3 amino acids: CASSYTSGGRISQFF. Written as DNA, the CDR3 is TGTGCCAGCAGTTATACCAGCGGGGGCCGGATTTCGCAGTTCTTC.

This clone was recorded only once. The rearrangement joins TRBV28 to TRBJ1-2; maybe TRBD1 (6 bases). The CDR3 runs 13 residues. V was clipped by 6 bases and J by 8 bases, with 16 bases between them. Germline V gene sequence: CDR1 MDHEN, CDR2 SYDVKM. The CDR3 nucleotides read TGTGCCAGCAGCACAGGGAGCCGAGGCGGCTACACCTTC. Translating gives CASSTGSRGGYTF.

This clone was seen only once. The genes are TRBV30 and TRBJ2-1, with a tentative D call TRBD2 (6 bases). V was cut by 3 bases and J by 7 bases, with 13 bases left in between. CDR1 is GTSNPN and CDR2 is SVGIG in the germline V gene (reference sequence). This CDR3 comprises 13 residues. CDR3 DNA sequence: TGTGCCTGGAGCGGGAGTCAGTATAATGAGCAGTTCTTC. This encodes CAWSGSQYNEQFF.

The chain couples TRBV10-1 to TRBJ2-7, with 9 bases identical to TRBD2. The germline V gene encodes CDR1 WNHNN and CDR2 SYGVQD (reference sequence). V shed 2 bases, J shed 6 bases, and the junction held 8 bases outside the gene matches. This CDR3 comprises 15 residues. The CDR3 sequence: CASSENLGLAIEQYF. Here the CDR3 DNA reads TGCGCCAGCAGTGAGAATTTGGGACTAGCAATCGAGCAGTACTTC.